The 24 T cell receptor beta chains below were found in one sample sequenced in a study of T cell responses to AZD1222 COVID-19 vaccine. TCRdb's table, derived via immunoSEQ multiplex PCR, lists solely in-frame clones and lacks some. The table includes around 140,000 clones, roughly 93% detected once. The input for sequencing was peripheral blood, taken after recovery from COVID-19. These receptor sequences come from an adult who had recovered from COVID-19.

The chain uses TRBV2 and TRBJ2-1; TRBD2 matches 9 bases. CDR3 length: 14 residues. Germline V gives CDR1 SNHLY, CDR2 FYNNEI. Trimming cost V 6 bases and J 7 bases; bases outside gene matches: 7. CDR3 DNA sequence: TGTGCCAGCAGGGCCGGGACTAGCAGGAATGAGCAGTTCTTC. Its translation: CASRAGTSRNEQFF.

The chain uses TRBV27 and TRBJ2-7; a weak D match, TRBD2 (6 bases). V lost 0 bases, J lost 0 bases, and 21 bases lay in between. The CDR3 runs 19 residues. Germline CDR1 reads MNHEY; CDR2 reads SMNVEV (reference sequence). The CDR3 reads CASSLSHLLARSASYEQYF. For the CDR3, the DNA is TGTGCCAGCAGTTTATCTCATCTCCTAGCGAGAAGTGCCTCCTACGAGCAGTACTTC.

This sequence joins TRBV5-6 and TRBJ1-1, with D perhaps matching TRBD1 (5 bases). Germline V lookup: CDR1 SGHDT, CDR2 YYEEEE. The CDR3 contains 13 residues. The ends were cut back, 6 bases at V and 3 bases at J, with 12 bases in the middle. This CDR3 reads CASKLGRDTEAFF. DNA for the CDR3: TGTGCCAGCAAGCTGGGGCGGGACACTGAAGCTTTCTTT.

This sequence joins TRBV11-3 and TRBJ2-1; weak D call: TRBD2 (6 bases). Germline CDR1 reads SGHNT; CDR2 reads YENEEA. The length of the CDR3 is 16 residues. V was cut by 3 bases and J by 1 base, with 13 bases left in between. The CDR3 reads CASSLSAGGSYNEQFF. In nucleotides, the CDR3 is TGTGCCAGCAGCTTGTCTGCAGGAGGGTCCTACAATGAGCAGTTCTTC.

The chain links TRBV28 to TRBJ2-2, with 8 bases identical to TRBD1. This CDR3 contains 15 residues. Germline V CDR1 and CDR2: MDHEN, SYDVKM. Unmatched junction bases numbered 9, after V lost 8 bases and J lost 4 bases. CDR3 residues: CASVRGDRITGELFF. As DNA, the CDR3 is TGTGCCAGCGTTAGGGGGGACAGGATCACCGGGGAGCTGTTTTTT.

The rearrangement joins TRBV19 to TRBJ2-2; no clear D. Trimming took 4 bases from V and 2 from J, leaving 11 bases between them. Germline V CDR1 and CDR2: LNHDA, SQIVND (reference sequence). This CDR3 contains 15 residues. As DNA, the CDR3 is TGTGCCAGTAGTACCCCTGGGCAAAACACCGGGGAGCTGTTTTTT. It specifies CASSTPGQNTGELFF.

The chain recombines TRBV29-1 with TRBJ2-7, with 9 bases lining up with TRBD1. The CDR3 consists of 16 residues. The trim removed 2 bases at V and 2 bases at J, leaving 10 bases unmatched. The germline gives CDR1 SQVTM, CDR2 ANQGSEA. CDR3 nucleotides: TGCAGCGTTGAAAACCCCGACAGGGGGAGGGCCTACGAGCAGTACTTC. Translated, it gives CSVENPDRGRAYEQYF.

This chain links TRBV6-5 with TRBJ2-7; no clear D gene. This CDR3 comprises 15 residues. In germline, CDR1 is MNHEY, CDR2 SVGAGI. Trimming removed 5 bases from V and 0 bases from J, with 14 bases in between. The CDR3 sequence is CASSQTPPSSYEQYF. The CDR3 DNA reads TGTGCCAGCAGTCAGACACCTCCTAGCTCCTACGAGCAGTACTTC.

The CDR3 protein is CASSQTNRGLGSPLHF. The DNA for the CDR3 is TGTGCCAGCAGCCAAACGAACAGGGGGTTGGGGTCACCCCTCCACTTT. The gene calls are TRBV27 and TRBJ1-6, with 8 bases that match TRBD1. V dropped 6 bases and J dropped 10; count of bases not matched to a gene: 14. The CDR3 is made up of 16 amino acids. Looked up from germline, CDR1 is MNHEY and CDR2 is SMNVEV (reference sequence).

This clone is a singleton in its sample. The gene calls are TRBV5-1 and TRBJ2-2; 8 nucleotides line up with TRBD1. The CDR3 sequence is 17 residues long. Germline V gives CDR1 SGHRS, CDR2 YFSETQ. V was clipped by 3 bases and J by 5 bases; unmatched bases: 12. The CDR3 region has the DNA TGCGCCAGCAGCTCCGAAACGGACAGGGCGGGAACCGGGGAGCTGTTTTTT. Its protein is CASSSETDRAGTGELFF.

This clone was detected once. The V gene is TRBV1, the J gene TRBJ1-2; TRBD1 was called by the table and not checked on the DNA. TRBV1 is a recognized pseudogene. This CDR3 is 12 amino acids long. CDR3 protein: CTSYDRVAGYTF. As DNA, the CDR3 is TGCACCAGCTACGACAGGGTAGCCGGCTACACCTTC.

The chain joins TRBV19 to TRBJ1-5; D may be TRBD1 (5 bases). CDR3 length: 15 residues. CDR1 and CDR2 from the germline V gene are LNHDA and SQIVND (reference sequence). Trimming removed 5 bases at V and 5 bases at J, with 16 bases between. The CDR3 reads CASSQGPRGDQPQHF. Written as DNA, the CDR3 is TGTGCCAGTAGTCAGGGTCCTAGGGGAGATCAGCCCCAGCATTTT.

This clone was seen only once. The rearrangement links TRBV7-3 to TRBJ2-6; D remains ambiguous. The V gene's germline CDR1 is SGHTA and CDR2 FQGTGA. Trimming took off 8 bases at V and 0 bases at J, with 14 bases between the two ends. This CDR3 comprises 16 residues. The CDR3 sequence: CASGPLPSSGANVLTF. The CDR3 nucleotides read TGTGCCAGCGGACCCCTCCCTAGCTCTGGGGCCAACGTCCTGACTTTC.

The gene calls are TRBV6-2 or TRBV6-3 and TRBJ2-7, with TRBD1 identical over 7 bases. Losses at the gene ends were 6 bases for V and 7 bases for J; bases not matched to a gene: 12. There are 14 residues in the CDR3. From germline, CDR1 is MNHEY and CDR2 SVGEGT. CDR3 protein: CASSFPDRSGEQYF. The CDR3 DNA reads TGTGCCAGCAGCTTCCCGGACAGGTCGGGGGAGCAGTACTTC.

This clone was seen once. J is TRBJ2-1 and V is TRBV13, with no clear D. The CDR3 totals 13 residues. Germline V gene sequence: CDR1 PRHDT, CDR2 FYEKMQ (reference sequence). Trimming shortened V by 2 bases and J by 5 bases, and 7 bases separated the two germline ends. The CDR3 sequence: CASSLSLDNEQFF. CDR3 DNA sequence: TGTGCCAGCAGCTTAAGCCTAGACAATGAGCAGTTCTTC.

The genes are TRBV30 and TRBJ1-2; 7 nucleotides line up with TRBD1. The V gene end was trimmed by 4 bases and the J gene end by 6 bases; junction bases not matched to a gene: 11. In germline, CDR1 is GTSNPN, CDR2 SVGIG (reference sequence). The CDR3 totals 14 residues. As DNA, the CDR3 is TGTGCCTGGAAACCCGTAGGGGACAGCCATGGCTACACCTTC. Translating it yields CAWKPVGDSHGYTF.

V is TRBV11-2 and J is TRBJ2-2; unclear D gene. The CDR3 runs 16 residues. CDR1 SGHAT and CDR2 FQNNGV come from the germline V gene. Trimming stripped 1 base from V and 8 bases from J, with 17 bases between. The CDR3 DNA reads TGTGCCAGCAGCTTAGCCCACCTGCCCCCGGCGGGGGAGCTGTTTTTT. Translated, it gives CASSLAHLPPAGELFF.

The chain combines TRBV18 with TRBJ2-1; 8 positions agree with TRBD2. Germline V gives CDR1 KGHSH, CDR2 LQKENI. V trimming: 0 bases; J trimming: 6 bases; junction bases outside the gene matches: 7. This CDR3 is 16 amino acids long. For the CDR3, the DNA is TGTGCCAGCTCACCACCGAGGACTAGCAGGTCCAATGAGCAGTTCTTC. Its translation is CASSPPRTSRSNEQFF.

This chain joins TRBV6-5 and TRBJ2-7, with D perhaps matching TRBD1 (5 bases). The CDR3 has 14 residues. Germline V gene sequence: CDR1 MNHEY, CDR2 SVGAGI. The V and J ends lost 6 bases and 1 base respectively, with 13 bases between them. The CDR3 protein is CASRALDRSYEQYF. The CDR3 coding sequence is TGTGCCAGCAGAGCCCTCGACAGATCCTACGAGCAGTACTTC.

The CDR3 DNA follows: TGTGCCAGCAGTTCAACAGGGGCGACCTACGAGCAGTACTTC. This translates into CASSSTGATYEQYF. The rearrangement joins TRBV5-6 to TRBJ2-7; 7 bases fit TRBD1. The CDR3 covers 14 residues. Unmatched junction bases numbered 7, after V lost 5 bases and J lost 2 bases. The germline CDR1 and CDR2 sequences are SGHDT and YYEEEE.

The V and J genes are TRBV28 and TRBJ2-7; D possibly uses TRBD1 or TRBD2 (6 bases each). The V end was cut by 8 bases, the J end by 0 bases, with 11 bases between. The CDR3 sequence is 13 residues long. Per the germline V gene, CDR1 is MDHEN and CDR2 is SYDVKM. The CDR3 nucleotides read TGTGCCAGCCTTGGGGGGCACTCCTACGAGCAGTACTTC. Protein sequence: CASLGGHSYEQYF.

The gene calls are TRBV5-6 and TRBJ1-1; D gene ambiguous. The V end was cut by 1 base, the J end by 4 bases, with 2 bases between. Germline CDR1 reads SGHDT; CDR2 reads YYEEEE. This CDR3 is 11 amino acids long. CDR3 in amino acids: CASSLFTEAFF. CDR3 DNA: TGTGCCAGCAGCTTGTTCACTGAAGCTTTCTTT.

The chain is built from TRBV5-1 and TRBJ1-1, with 8 bases matching TRBD1. The V and J ends lost 5 bases and 1 base, in that order; junction bases with no gene match: 10. Germline CDR1 is SGHRS and CDR2 is YFSETQ. The CDR3 has 16 residues. CDR3 nucleotide sequence: TGCGCCAGCAGAGATGACAGGGGACTGCGGAACACTGAAGCTTTCTTT. Translating gives CASRDDRGLRNTEAFF. The full variable domain, in which reference TRBV5-1 and TRBJ1-1 provide the parts outside the CDR3, is KAGVTQTPRYLIKTRGQQVTLSCSPISGHRSVSWYQQTPGQGLQFLFEYFSETQRNKGNFPGRFSGRQFSNSRSEMNVSTLELGDSALYLCASRDDRGLRNTEAFFGQGTRLTVV.

The V call is TRBV19, the J call TRBJ1-1; the D is unclear. Germline V gives CDR1 LNHDA, CDR2 SQIVND (reference sequence). V gave up 3 bases and J gave up 4 bases, with 12 bases separating them. This CDR3 comprises 14 residues. The CDR3 is CASSILVGFTEAFF. In DNA form, the CDR3 reads TGTGCCAGTAGTATCTTGGTTGGATTCACTGAAGCTTTCTTT.